This TCR beta chain was captured in a study of PD-1 blockade in classical Hodgkin lymphoma. Study-level points and caveats: Reports described newly diagnosed patients as having lower baseline TCR diversity than healthy donors. Whoever responded completely had baseline diversity much like that seen in newly diagnosed patients. Patients who began taking nivolumab under 1 year after ASCT were left out.

TCRdb's table, derived via immunoSEQ multiplex PCR, lists solely in-frame clones and lacks some. The sample carries roughly 100,000 clones, about three quarters recorded once. A single count supports this clone. Its matching antigen is unknown. Germline-derived CDR1 and CDR2 are SGDLS and YYNGEE. V was cut by 2 bases and J by 0 bases, with 12 bases left in between. This CDR3 spans 16 amino acids. The sample's time point: cycle 4 day 1 (C4D1), after less than 7 weeks of nivolumab. Exposure to brentuximab vedotin varied, and each patient had relapsed following autologous stem cell transplantation. J is TRBJ1-3 and V is TRBV9, with a weak D call TRBD1 (5 bases). Sequenced material: peripheral blood mononuclear cells (PBMCs), taken before the fourth cycle of nivolumab. The sequence was collected from a human donor with classical Hodgkin lymphoma. CDR3 sequence (DNA): TGTGCCAGCAGCGTGGGGGGACTGAACTCTGGAAACACCATATATTTT. Residues: CASSVGGLNSGNTIYF.